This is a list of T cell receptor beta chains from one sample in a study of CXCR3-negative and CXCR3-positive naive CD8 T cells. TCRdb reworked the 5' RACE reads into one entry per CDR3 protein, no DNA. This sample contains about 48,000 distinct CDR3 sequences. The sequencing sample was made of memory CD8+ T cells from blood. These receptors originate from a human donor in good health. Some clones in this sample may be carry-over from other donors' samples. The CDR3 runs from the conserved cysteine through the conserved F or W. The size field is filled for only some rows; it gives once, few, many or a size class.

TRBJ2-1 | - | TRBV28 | CASSSTSEPFYNEQFF
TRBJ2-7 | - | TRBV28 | CASRGGIYEQYF
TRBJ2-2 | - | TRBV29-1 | CSVRGEGWPGELFF
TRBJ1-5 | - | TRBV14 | CASSNRGQPQHF
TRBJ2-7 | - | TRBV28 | CASSGGTAAPLYEQYF
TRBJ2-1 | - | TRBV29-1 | CSVEKRGPNEQFF
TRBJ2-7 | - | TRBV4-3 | CASSPGFEDEQYF
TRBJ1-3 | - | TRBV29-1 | CSIRGAGNTIYF
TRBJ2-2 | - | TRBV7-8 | CASSLRDWDRGGELFF
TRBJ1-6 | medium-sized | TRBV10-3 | CAISSGQMSPLHF
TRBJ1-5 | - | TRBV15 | CATSRDRGVSQPQHF
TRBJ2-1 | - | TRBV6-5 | CASSFPTTGSTSYNEQFF
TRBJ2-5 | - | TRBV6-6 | CASSYSSSGGGQETQYF
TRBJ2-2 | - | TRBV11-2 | CASSLTATGELFF
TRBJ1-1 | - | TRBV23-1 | CASSQGTVNTEAFF
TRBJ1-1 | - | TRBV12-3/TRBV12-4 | CASRWALPGTEAFF
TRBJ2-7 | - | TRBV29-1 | CRVVPPGLETYEQYF
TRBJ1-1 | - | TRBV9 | CASSPSDSYTEAFF
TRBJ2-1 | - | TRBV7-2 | CASSLVYRNNEQFF
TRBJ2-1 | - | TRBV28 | CASSPRSGGYNEQFF
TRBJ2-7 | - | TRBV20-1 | CSAVTGRVVYEQYF
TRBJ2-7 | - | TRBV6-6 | CASSYGRGFEQYF
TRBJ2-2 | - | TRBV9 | CASSVDGRGANTGELFF
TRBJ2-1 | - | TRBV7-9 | CASSSTGNEQFF
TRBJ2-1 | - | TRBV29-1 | CSVVRGGMDEQFF
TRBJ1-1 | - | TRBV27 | CASSLSENTEAFF
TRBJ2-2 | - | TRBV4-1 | CASSQGAGGELFF
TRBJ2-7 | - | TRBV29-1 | CSVEIPSVLADYEQYF
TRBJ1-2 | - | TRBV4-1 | CASSQDDRGVPGYTF
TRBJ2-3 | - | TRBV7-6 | CASSLGAGPNTDTQYF
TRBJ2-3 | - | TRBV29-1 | CSVPLAGGSTDTQYF
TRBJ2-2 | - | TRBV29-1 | CSVEKTATGELFF
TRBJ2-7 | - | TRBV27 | CASSLWLGQNYEQYF
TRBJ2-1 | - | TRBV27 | CASSRLSGSLYNEQFF
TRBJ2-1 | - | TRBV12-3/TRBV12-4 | CASSLFGQDYYNEQFF
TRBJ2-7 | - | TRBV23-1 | CASSQSEGPGNEQYF
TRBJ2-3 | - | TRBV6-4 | CASSGGVSTDTQYF
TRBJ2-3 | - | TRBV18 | CASSPLTGGVADTQYF
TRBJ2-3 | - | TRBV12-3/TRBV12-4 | CACLQGRTDTQYF
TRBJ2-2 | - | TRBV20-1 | CSARDPSGELFF
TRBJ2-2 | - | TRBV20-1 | CSASRTANTGELFF
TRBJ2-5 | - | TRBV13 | CASSWPTSGQETQYF
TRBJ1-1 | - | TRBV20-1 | CSARPFGGTEAFF
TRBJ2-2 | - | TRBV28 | CASSHTGTISTTGELFF
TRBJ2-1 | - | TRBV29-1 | CSVEAQPLYNEQFF
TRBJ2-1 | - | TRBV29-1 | CSVEDLGLAGAGNEQFF
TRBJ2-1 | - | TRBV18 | CASSPPPSGYNEQFF
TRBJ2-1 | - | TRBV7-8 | CTSSPGPNNEQFF
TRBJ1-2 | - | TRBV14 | CASSRRAGNYGYTF